A single sample gave rise to the 10 T cell receptor beta chains below, sequenced in a study of T cells in Graves' hyperthyroidism and ophthalmopathy. Amplification yielded TCR beta CDR3 regions, with RNA transcripts as the source. HTBI primers were employed in a first-round RT-PCR of the TCR CDR3. TCRdb re-called the multiplex PCR reads with MiXCR, one entry per CDR3 protein. The profile shows about 270,000 distinct CDR3 sequences, about 24% of them singletons. The sequenced sample consisted of blood. Every receptor here comes from a woman aged 40 to 50 with Graves' ophthalmopathy.

The rearrangement joins TRBV6-2 or TRBV6-3 to TRBJ2-2; 11 bases line up with TRBD2. The CDR3 extends over 14 amino acids. The junction had 6 bases not matched to a gene; V was cut back by 7 bases and J by 8 bases. Germline V gene lookup returns CDR1 MNHEY and CDR2 SVGEGT. CDR3 residues: CASNPGLAAGELFF. Written as DNA, the CDR3 is TGTGCCAGCAATCCGGGACTAGCGGCAGGGGAGCTGTTTTTT.

This clonotype has only a few counts. The chain combines TRBV7-9 with TRBJ2-7; TRBD2 agrees at 9 bases. The germline gives CDR1 SEHNR, CDR2 FQNEAQ (reference sequence). Germline trimming cut 5 bases from V and 7 bases from J; bases unmatched to any gene: 12. The CDR3 consists of 15 residues. The CDR3 spells CASSKLAGTAWEQYF. In DNA, the CDR3 is TGTGCCAGCAGCAAACTAGCGGGCACCGCCTGGGAGCAGTACTTC. The whole variable domain, remainder taken from reference TRBV7-9 and TRBJ2-7, is DTGVSQNPRHKITKRGQNVTFRCDPISEHNRLYWYRQTLGQGPEFLTYFQNEAQLEKSRLLSDRFSAERPKGSFSTLEIQRTEQGDSAMYLCASSKLAGTAWEQYFGPGTRLTVT.

At least ten counts were recorded for this clonotype. The rearrangement links TRBV15 to TRBJ1-5, with 7 positions matching TRBD1. Germline V lookup: CDR1 LNHNV, CDR2 YYDKDF (reference sequence). J gave up 4 bases and V 3 bases, and 6 bases lay outside the gene matches. The length of the CDR3 is 15 residues. CDR3 nucleotides: TGTGCCACCAGCAGTGACAGGGCTGGTAATCAGCCCCAGCATTTT. It yields the protein CATSSDRAGNQPQHF.

The rearrangement links TRBV29-1 to TRBJ1-1; D remains ambiguous. The germline V gene encodes CDR1 SQVTM and CDR2 ANQGSEA. The CDR3 has 15 residues. Trimming took 8 bases from V and 1 from J, leaving 20 bases between them. In DNA, the CDR3 is TGCAGCCATTCCCGGGCCGCCGGAGCGAACACTGAAGCTTTCTTT. Amino acid sequence: CSHSRAAGANTEAFF.

The genes are TRBV24-1 and TRBJ2-2; 7 bases agree with TRBD2. Germline CDR1 KGHDR, CDR2 SFDVKD. This CDR3 has 17 amino acids. Trimming at V came to 3 bases and at J to 5 bases, leaving 11 bases not matched to a gene. The CDR3 DNA reads TGTGCCACCAGTGATACCCCCGGGGGGTCGGGAACCGGGGAGCTGTTTTTT. Protein product: CATSDTPGGSGTGELFF.

The rearrangement joins TRBV25-1 to TRBJ1-2, with D tentatively TRBD1 (5 bases). V lost 4 bases and J 5 bases, leaving 17 bases between the germline ends. CDR1 MGHDK and CDR2 SYGVNS come from the germline V gene. This CDR3 has 15 amino acids. This CDR3 reads CASSGTGGRSYGYTF. For the CDR3, the DNA is TGTGCCAGCAGTGGAACCGGGGGACGATCGTATGGCTACACCTTC.

Ten or more counts support this clonotype. The V call is TRBV20-1, the J call TRBJ2-7; no definite D call. Germline V gives CDR1 DFQATT, CDR2 SNEGSKA (reference sequence). There are 15 residues in the CDR3. Trimming shortened V by 1 base and J by 0 bases, and 13 bases separated the two germline ends. CDR3 DNA: TGCAGTGCTAGAGGCGGAGAAGCGTCCTCCTACGAGCAGTACTTC. The encoded protein is CSARGGEASSYEQYF.

This clonotype has at least ten counts. The chain employs TRBV7-2 and TRBJ2-5; either TRBD1 or TRBD2 may fit D (6 bases each). CDR3 length equals 13 residues. CDR1 and CDR2 (germline): SGHTA, FQGNSA. Deletions cut 5 bases from V and 5 bases from J, with 12 bases between. Written as DNA, the CDR3 is TGTGCCAGCAGCCAAACAGGGAGGGAGACCCAGTACTTC. It yields the protein CASSQTGRETQYF.

This clonotype was counted ten times or more. The chain combines TRBV28 with TRBJ2-2, with D possibly being TRBD1 (5 bases). CDR1 is MDHEN and CDR2 is SYDVKM in the germline V gene. There are 17 residues in the CDR3. V was shortened by 7 bases and J by 0 bases, with 18 bases between the two germline ends. For the CDR3, the DNA is TGTGCCAGCAACTTCGGGTCAGGGCTCACGAACACCGGGGAGCTGTTTTTT. Its translation is CASNFGSGLTNTGELFF.

Ten or more counts support this clonotype. The chain recombines TRBV19 with TRBJ1-5; D perhaps matches TRBD1 (6 bases). Germline V gene sequence: CDR1 LNHDA, CDR2 SQIVND (reference sequence). Trimming removed 7 bases from V and 0 bases from J, with 16 bases in between. This CDR3 comprises 16 residues. The CDR3 region is CASTDSGPYSNQPQHF. The CDR3 DNA sequence: TGTGCCAGTACGGACAGCGGTCCTTATAGCAATCAGCCCCAGCATTTT.